This T cell receptor (beta chain) was identified during a study of cytomegalovirus exposure and HLA in healthy donors. Unmatched junction bases numbered 13, after V lost 10 bases and J lost 4 bases. This CDR3 has 15 residues. The germline CDR1 and CDR2 sequences are SNHLY and FYNNEI. With 60 Vbeta and 13 Jbeta primers, the PCR was carried out. Profiled with immunoSEQ multiplex PCR; TCRdb holds only in-frame clones, not every one. The sample includes more than 100,000 clones, around nine tenths of them seen just once. This clonotype was obtained from a woman between 25 and 40 years old in good health and CMV-seronegative. The specimen was PBMCs. The chain has TRBV2 and TRBJ1-2, with 9 bases identical to TRBD1. This CDR3 is CATEKGTGRGYGYTF. The CDR3 nucleotides are TGTGCCACCGAAAAGGGGACAGGGAGGGGCTATGGCTACACCTTC.